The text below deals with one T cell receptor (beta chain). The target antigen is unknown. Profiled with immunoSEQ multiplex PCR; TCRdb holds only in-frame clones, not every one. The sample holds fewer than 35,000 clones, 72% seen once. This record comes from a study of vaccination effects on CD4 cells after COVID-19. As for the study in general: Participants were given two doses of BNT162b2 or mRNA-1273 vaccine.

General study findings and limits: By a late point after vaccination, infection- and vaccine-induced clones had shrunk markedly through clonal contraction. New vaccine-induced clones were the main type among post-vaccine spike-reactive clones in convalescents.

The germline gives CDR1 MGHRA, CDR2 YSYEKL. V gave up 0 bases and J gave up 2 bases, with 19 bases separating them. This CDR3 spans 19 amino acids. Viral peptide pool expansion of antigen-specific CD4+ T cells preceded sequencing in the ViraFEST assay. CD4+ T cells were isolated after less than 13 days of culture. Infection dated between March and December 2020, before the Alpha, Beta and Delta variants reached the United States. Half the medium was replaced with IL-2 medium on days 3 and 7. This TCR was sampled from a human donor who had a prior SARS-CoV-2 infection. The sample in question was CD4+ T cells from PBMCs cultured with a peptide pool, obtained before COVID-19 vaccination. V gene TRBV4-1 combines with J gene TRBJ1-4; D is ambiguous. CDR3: CASSQEMIYGVLTNEKLFF. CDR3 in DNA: TGCGCCAGCAGCCAAGAAATGATTTACGGGGTTCTCACTAATGAAAAACTGTTTTTT.